The 4 T cell receptor beta chains in this list originate from one sample, sequenced in a study of T cells after yellow fever vaccination. TCRdb re-derived calls from the 5' RACE reads in MiXCR, one entry per CDR3 protein. Here the sample spans under 550,000 distinct CDR3 sequences, less than 25% being singletons. The material was PBMCs, obtained about 20 days after the first yellow fever vaccination. Source of these receptors: a man aged 18 to 35 who received the YFV17D yellow fever vaccine.

About this clonotype itself: An end of the junction does not agree with germline; a read error may underlie this. The genes are TRBV3-1 and TRBJ2-1; D possibly corresponds to TRBD1 (5 bases). CDR1 is LGHDT, CDR2 YNNKEL, per germline (reference sequence). This CDR3 comprises 12 residues. CDR3: CASSHEADNLRF. The CDR3 DNA reads TGTGCCAGCAGCCACGAGGCGGACAATCTTCGTTTC.

The rearrangement links TRBV7-8 to TRBJ2-3; 12 bases fit TRBD2. CDR1 is SGHVS, CDR2 FQNEAQ, per germline. CDR3 length: 16 residues. V trimming: 4 bases; J trimming: 0 bases; junction bases outside the gene matches: 2. Written as DNA, the CDR3 is TGTGCCAGCAGCTACGGGACTAGCGGGAGCACAGATACGCAGTATTTT. Translating gives CASSYGTSGSTDTQYF.

This clonotype has a handful of counts. CDR3 region: CSGVGTLDEQFF. The CDR3 DNA sequence: TGCAGTGGTGTTGGGACTTTAGATGAGCAGTTCTTC. The chain employs TRBV20-1 and TRBJ2-1, with D tentatively TRBD2 (6 bases). Germline V gene sequence: CDR1 DFQATT, CDR2 SNEGSKA (reference sequence). Trimming shortened V by 7 bases and J by 8 bases, and 15 bases separated the two germline ends. The CDR3 is made up of 12 amino acids.

The chain joins TRBV5-1 to TRBJ1-2; 10 positions match TRBD1. CDR3 length equals 13 residues. Germline V gene sequence: CDR1 SGHRS, CDR2 YFSETQ. The V segment lost 4 bases and the J segment 6 bases; nucleotides outside the gene matches: 3. The CDR3 here is CASSLTGGNGYTF. CDR3 sequence (DNA): TGCGCCAGCAGCCTGACAGGGGGCAATGGCTACACCTTC.